Below, one TCR beta chain is given with its context. What it binds is not known. This sample is drawn from a study of vaccination effects on CD4 cells after COVID-19. Notes on the study in general: Late post-vaccination, clones induced by infection and those induced by vaccine underwent marked clonal contraction. A shortage of convalescent patients and an absence of early post-infection timepoints characterized the study.

The CDR3 consists of 13 residues. Germline trimming cut 5 bases from V and 8 bases from J; bases unmatched to any gene: 4. CDR1 is KGHSH, CDR2 LQKENI, per germline. In the ViraFEST assay, antigen-specific CD4+ clonotypes were identified by expansion after peptide-pool stimulation. An approximately nine-day culture period preceded the isolation of CD4+ T cells. SARS-CoV-2 infection was confirmed by PCR in the person between March and December 2020. Wells containing 1.5 million to 2.5 million PBMC each were cultured with around 9.1 IU/ml IL-2 and about 9.6 ug/ml peptides. Cultures received IL-2 medium that replaced half the medium on days 3 and 7. Here immunoSEQ multiplex PCR was the method, and the copy in TCRdb shows in-frame clones only, minus some. The table records roughly 54,000 clones, 76% of them present only once.

The TCR originated in a human donor who had a prior SARS-CoV-2 infection. The sample here was CD4+ T cells from PBMCs cultured with HIV peptides, taken before COVID-19 vaccination. Subset in this sample: HIV-1 Nef peptide pool negative control/reference culture. The chain recombines TRBV18 with TRBJ1-1; 11 bases map to TRBD1. The CDR3 DNA reads TGTGCCAGCTCAGGGACAGGGGGTCGAGAAGCTTTCTTT. Residues: CASSGTGGREAFF.